This T cell receptor (beta chain) was captured in a study of CD8+ T cells in alopecia areata. Overall study context: Patients received oral tofacitinib, 5 to 10 mg twice daily, for moderate-to-severe alopecia areata. Among treated patients, severity was scored by affected scalp area percentage.

The sequencing template was cDNA reverse transcribed from extracted RNA. The data were produced by immunoSEQ multiplex PCR, yet TCRdb's version contains in-frame clones alone and is incomplete. There are approximately 210,000 clones in the sample; less than 50% occur only once, and roughly 2.8% lies in the top ten. Comments on this clone: The target antigen is unknown.

The sample's treatment: oral pan-JAK inhibitor, 5-10 mg twice daily. Findings and caveats of the study: Tofacitinib delivered significant drops in scalp clonality and in expanded CD8+ clones among the top 100. Tofacitinib did not eliminate many expanded lesional clones from scalp or blood.

The CDR3 totals 14 residues. V was cut by 4 bases and J by 1 base, with 10 bases left in between. Germline CDR1 reads SNHLY; CDR2 reads FYNNEI. The sample was CD4+ T cells sorted from blood, taken at approximately week 36, from a patient treated with tofacitinib. The V and J genes are TRBV2 and TRBJ1-1; maybe TRBD1 (6 bases). The clonotype comes from a human donor with alopecia areata. The CDR3 spells CASSVIRGNTEAFF. CDR3 nucleotide sequence: TGTGCCAGCAGTGTTATCAGGGGGAACACTGAAGCTTTCTTT.